The rows below give T cell receptor beta chains drawn from one sample of a study of blood T cell repertoires in COVID-19. Sequencing used immunoSEQ multiplex PCR; TCRdb keeps in-frame clones, though not all of them. The sample lists roughly 63,000 clones; around 73% were seen once. Material for sequencing was peripheral blood. These receptors came from a man aged 80 or over with acute or convalescent COVID-19. Each CDR3 is given with its conserved first and last residue. Each record gives: J gene, V gene, D gene, clone size, CDR3 DNA, CDR3 protein. The D gene is left open where the match is weak. A clone size is listed for some rows: how often the clone was seen (once, few, many), or a class if it is expanded.

j_call: TRBJ2-5; v_call: TRBV4-1; d_call: TRBD2; clone_size: NA; cdr3_nt: TGCGCCAGCTCAAGACTAGCGGGATCCCAAGAGACCCAGTACTTC; cdr3_aa: CASSRLAGSQETQYF
j_call: TRBJ2-1; v_call: TRBV6-2/TRBV6-3; d_call: TRBD1; clone_size: NA; cdr3_nt: TGTGCCAGCAGTCGGACAGGGCCCTACAATGAGCAGTTCTTC; cdr3_aa: CASSRTGPYNEQFF
j_call: TRBJ2-2; v_call: TRBV5-1; d_call: NA; clone_size: NA; cdr3_nt: TGCGCCAGCAGCTTGGTTTCTAGCGATGGGGAGCTGTTTTTT; cdr3_aa: CASSLVSSDGELFF
j_call: TRBJ2-6; v_call: TRBV5-1; d_call: NA; clone_size: NA; cdr3_nt: TGCGCCAGCAGCGTAACAGTCTCTGGGGCCAACGTCCTGACTTTC; cdr3_aa: CASSVTVSGANVLTF
j_call: TRBJ2-3; v_call: TRBV24-1; d_call: TRBD1; clone_size: NA; cdr3_nt: TGTGCCACCAGTGACCCCGGGACAGGGTCGACAGATACGCAGTATTTT; cdr3_aa: CATSDPGTGSTDTQYF
j_call: TRBJ1-2; v_call: TRBV5-1; d_call: TRBD1; clone_size: NA; cdr3_nt: TGCGCCAGCAGCTCACCCGGGACAGGGCACGGCTACACCTTC; cdr3_aa: CASSSPGTGHGYTF
j_call: TRBJ2-1; v_call: TRBV27; d_call: TRBD2; clone_size: few; cdr3_nt: TGTGCCAGCAGTTTGCGTTGGGGAGGGAGCTCCTACAATGAGCAGTTCTTC; cdr3_aa: CASSLRWGGSSYNEQFF
j_call: TRBJ1-5; v_call: TRBV28; d_call: TRBD1; clone_size: NA; cdr3_nt: TGTGCCAGCAGACCCTCGGGACAGGGTGGAAATCAGCCCCAGCATTTT; cdr3_aa: CASRPSGQGGNQPQHF
j_call: TRBJ2-3; v_call: TRBV19; d_call: NA; clone_size: NA; cdr3_nt: TGTGCCAGTAGTATGGGGGGATGGGGACAGATCACAGATACGCAGTATTTT; cdr3_aa: CASSMGGWGQITDTQYF
j_call: TRBJ1-1; v_call: TRBV11-3; d_call: NA; clone_size: once; cdr3_nt: TGTGCCAGCAGCCCCCGGGGAGGGGTGAGATTGAACACTGAAGCTTTCTTT; cdr3_aa: CASSPRGGVRLNTEAFF
j_call: TRBJ1-5; v_call: TRBV30; d_call: TRBD1; clone_size: few; cdr3_nt: TGTGCCTGGAGTGAGGACAGGGGTGGCAATCAGCCCCAGCATTTT; cdr3_aa: CAWSEDRGGNQPQHF
j_call: TRBJ2-7; v_call: TRBV5-6; d_call: NA; clone_size: few; cdr3_nt: TGTGCCAGCAGCATAACCGGGACTCAATCCTACGAGCAGTACTTC; cdr3_aa: CASSITGTQSYEQYF
j_call: TRBJ2-2; v_call: TRBV11-3; d_call: TRBD2; clone_size: NA; cdr3_nt: TGTGCCAGCAGCCAGCGGGGGGGGAACACCGGGGAGCTGTTTTTT; cdr3_aa: CASSQRGGNTGELFF